The next 10 T cell receptor beta chains were all read from a single sample in a study of cytomegalovirus exposure and HLA in healthy donors. TCRdb keeps only in-frame clones here, not all; method: immunoSEQ multiplex PCR. Of about 260,000 clones in the sample, roughly 88% were seen once. The sample consisted of PBMCs. The receptors originated from a young woman in good health and CMV-seronegative.

The chain links TRBV6-5 to TRBJ1-1; a weak D match, TRBD1 (5 bases). The CDR3 has 13 amino acids. The germline gives CDR1 MNHEY, CDR2 SVGAGI. Between the trimmed V and J ends, which lost 6 bases and 0 bases, there was a span of 8 bases. In DNA form, the CDR3 reads TGTGCCAGCAGAGGACAAGTGAACACTGAAGCTTTCTTT. Protein: CASRGQVNTEAFF.

The chain links TRBV6-1 to TRBJ1-5; D is uncertain. Between the trimmed V and J ends, which lost 7 bases and 3 bases, there was a span of 10 bases. The CDR3 contains 13 residues. Germline-derived CDR1 and CDR2 are MNHNS and SASEGT. In nucleotides, the CDR3 is TGTGCCAGCAATTCGGAGGCCAATCAGCCCCAGCATTTT. Its protein product is CASNSEANQPQHF.

The count of this clone is one. In DNA, the CDR3 is TGCGCCAGCAGTGAGTCAGCGGATAGCTCCTACGAGCAGTACTTC. It yields the protein CASSESADSSYEQYF. The rearrangement uses TRBV10-2 and TRBJ2-7; D possibly corresponds to TRBD2 (5 bases). CDR3 length equals 15 residues. Germline V CDR1 and CDR2: WSHSY, SAAADI. The germline V and J ends were trimmed by 0 bases and 0 bases, with 9 bases remaining between them.

V is TRBV11-3 and J is TRBJ2-7; 9 bases map to TRBD2. The CDR3 is 17 residues long. Germline V gene lookup returns CDR1 SGHNT and CDR2 YENEEA. With V trimmed by 2 bases and J by 3 bases, 11 bases remained unmatched. The CDR3 nucleotides are TGTGCCAGCAGCTTATTAACCCGGGCTAGCGGGAACTACGAGCAGTACTTC. This encodes CASSLLTRASGNYEQYF.

Only a few counts were recorded for this clone. The V call is TRBV11-2, the J call TRBJ2-7, with D uncertain. The CDR3 extends over 12 amino acids. The V and J ends lost 5 bases and 4 bases respectively, with 9 bases between them. Germline CDR1 reads SGHAT; CDR2 reads FQNNGV. The CDR3 spells CASSPSIYEQYF. The CDR3 nucleotides read TGTGCCAGCAGCCCGTCCATTTACGAGCAGTACTTC.

The chain employs TRBV29-1 and TRBJ2-5; no definite D call. The CDR3 sequence is 11 residues long. Trimming took 6 bases from V and 2 from J, leaving 7 bases between them. Per the germline V gene, CDR1 is SQVTM and CDR2 is ANQGSEA. The CDR3 sequence: CSVTEQETQYF. The CDR3 nucleotides are TGCAGCGTAACAGAACAAGAGACCCAGTACTTC.

This sequence joins TRBV27 and TRBJ2-7, with a tentative D call TRBD2 (5 bases). This CDR3 comprises 14 residues. V lost 3 bases, J lost 8 bases, and 17 bases lay in between. CDR1 is MNHEY and CDR2 is SMNVEV in the germline V gene (reference sequence). CDR3 nucleotide sequence: TGTGCCAGCAGTTTTGGTGGACTTAACATCAAGCAGTACTTC. The encoded protein is CASSFGGLNIKQYF.

This chain connects TRBV9 to TRBJ2-2; D assignment may be TRBD1 or TRBD2 (6 bases each). From germline, CDR1 is SGDLS and CDR2 YYNGEE. V was trimmed by 1 base and J by 7 bases, leaving 17 bases between them. This CDR3 comprises 16 residues. CDR3 loop: CASSVLSGGGGGELFF. The CDR3 DNA sequence: TGTGCCAGCAGCGTACTAAGCGGTGGAGGGGGCGGGGAGCTGTTTTTT.

This chain joins TRBV5-6 and TRBJ2-7; D possibly corresponds to TRBD1 (6 bases). This CDR3 has 14 residues. Germline lookup yields CDR1 SGHDT and CDR2 YYEEEE. The V end lost 4 bases, the J end lost 0 bases, and 11 bases lay between the germline ends. CDR3 in DNA: TGTGCCAGCAGCGGGACACTTCGCTCCTACGAGCAGTACTTC. Residues: CASSGTLRSYEQYF.

The chain carries TRBV29-1 and TRBJ2-2; TRBD2 might be the D (5 bases). The CDR3 is made up of 14 amino acids. Germline V gives CDR1 SQVTM, CDR2 ANQGSEA. V lost 7 bases to trimming and J lost 6 bases, with 18 bases between them. The CDR3 region is CSGLTSLYAGELFF. DNA of the CDR3: TGCAGCGGGTTAACTAGTTTGTACGCCGGGGAGCTGTTTTTT.